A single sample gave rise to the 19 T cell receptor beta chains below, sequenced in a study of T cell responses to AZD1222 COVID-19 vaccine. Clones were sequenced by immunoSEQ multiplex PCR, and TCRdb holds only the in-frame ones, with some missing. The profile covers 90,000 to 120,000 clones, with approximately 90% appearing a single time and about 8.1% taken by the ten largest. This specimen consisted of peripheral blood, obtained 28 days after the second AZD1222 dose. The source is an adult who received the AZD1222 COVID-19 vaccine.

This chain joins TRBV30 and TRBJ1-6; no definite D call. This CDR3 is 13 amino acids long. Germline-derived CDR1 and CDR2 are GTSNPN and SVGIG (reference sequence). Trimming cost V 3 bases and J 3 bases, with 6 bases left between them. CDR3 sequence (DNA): TGTGCCTGGAGAAACAGCTATAATTCACCCCTCCACTTT. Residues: CAWRNSYNSPLHF.

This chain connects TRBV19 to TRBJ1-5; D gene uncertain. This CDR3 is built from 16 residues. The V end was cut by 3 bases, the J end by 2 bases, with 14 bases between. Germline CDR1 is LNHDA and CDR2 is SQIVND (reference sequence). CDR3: CASSMMTPLGNQPQHF. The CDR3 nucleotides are TGTGCCAGTAGTATGATGACTCCCTTGGGCAATCAGCCCCAGCATTTT. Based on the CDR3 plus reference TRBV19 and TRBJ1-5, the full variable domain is DGGITQSPKYLFRKEGQNVTLSCEQNLNHDAMYWYRQDPGQGLRLIYYSQIVNDFQKGDIAEGYSVSREKKESFPLTVTSAQKNPTAFYLCASSMMTPLGNQPQHFGDGTRLSIL.

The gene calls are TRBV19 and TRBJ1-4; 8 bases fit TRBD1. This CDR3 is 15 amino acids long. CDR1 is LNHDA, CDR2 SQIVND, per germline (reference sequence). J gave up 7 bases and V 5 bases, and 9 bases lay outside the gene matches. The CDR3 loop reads CASSDGGTGFEKLFF. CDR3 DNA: TGTGCCAGTAGTGATGGAGGGACAGGTTTTGAAAAACTGTTTTTT.

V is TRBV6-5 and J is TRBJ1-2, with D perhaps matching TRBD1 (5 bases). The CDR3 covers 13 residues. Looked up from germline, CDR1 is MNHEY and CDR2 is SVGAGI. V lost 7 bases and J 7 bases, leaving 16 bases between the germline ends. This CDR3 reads CASILGGGLGYTF. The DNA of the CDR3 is TGTGCCAGCATACTTGGGGGGGGTCTTGGCTACACCTTC.

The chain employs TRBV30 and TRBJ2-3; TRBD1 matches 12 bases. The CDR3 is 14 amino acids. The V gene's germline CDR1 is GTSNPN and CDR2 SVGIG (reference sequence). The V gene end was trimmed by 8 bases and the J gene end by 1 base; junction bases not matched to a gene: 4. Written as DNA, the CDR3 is TGTGCCGGGACAGGGGGCGCCCGCACAGATACGCAGTATTTT. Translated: CAGTGGARTDTQYF.

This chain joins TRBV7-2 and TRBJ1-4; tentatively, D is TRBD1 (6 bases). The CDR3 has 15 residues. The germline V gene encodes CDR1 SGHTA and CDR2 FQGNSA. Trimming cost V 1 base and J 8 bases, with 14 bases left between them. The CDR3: CASSLVGGAGEKLFF. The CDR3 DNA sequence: TGTGCCAGCAGCTTAGTGGGGGGCGCGGGGGAAAAACTGTTTTTT.

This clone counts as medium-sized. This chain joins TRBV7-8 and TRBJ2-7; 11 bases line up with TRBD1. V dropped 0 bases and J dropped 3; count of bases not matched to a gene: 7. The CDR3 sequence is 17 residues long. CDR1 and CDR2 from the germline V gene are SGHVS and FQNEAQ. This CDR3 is CASSLAGTGGTGYEQYF. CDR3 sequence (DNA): TGTGCCAGCAGCTTAGCCGGGACAGGGGGGACGGGCTACGAGCAGTACTTC.

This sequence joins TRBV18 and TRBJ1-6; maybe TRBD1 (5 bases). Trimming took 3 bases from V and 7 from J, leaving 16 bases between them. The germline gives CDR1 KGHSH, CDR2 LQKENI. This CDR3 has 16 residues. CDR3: CASSPDRRVENSPLHF. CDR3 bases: TGTGCCAGCTCACCGGACCGCAGGGTGGAGAATTCACCCCTCCACTTT.

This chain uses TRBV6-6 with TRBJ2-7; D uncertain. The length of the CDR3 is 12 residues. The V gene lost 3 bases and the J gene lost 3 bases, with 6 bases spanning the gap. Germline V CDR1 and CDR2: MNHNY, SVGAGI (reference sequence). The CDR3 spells CASSYVLYEQYF. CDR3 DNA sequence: TGTGCCAGCAGTTATGTTCTCTACGAGCAGTACTTC.

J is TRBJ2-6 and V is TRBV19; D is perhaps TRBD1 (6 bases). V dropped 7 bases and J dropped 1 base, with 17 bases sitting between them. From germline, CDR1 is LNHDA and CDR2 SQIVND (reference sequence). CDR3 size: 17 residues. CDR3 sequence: CASTANRAGSGANVLTF. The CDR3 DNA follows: TGTGCCAGTACTGCAAACAGGGCTGGGTCTGGGGCCAACGTCCTGACTTTC.

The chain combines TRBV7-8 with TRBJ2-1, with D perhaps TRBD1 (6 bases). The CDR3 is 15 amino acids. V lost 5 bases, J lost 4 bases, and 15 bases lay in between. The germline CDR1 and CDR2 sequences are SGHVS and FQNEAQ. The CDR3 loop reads CASSVGALRYNEQFF. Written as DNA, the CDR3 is TGTGCCAGCAGCGTGGGGGCGCTAAGATACAATGAGCAGTTCTTC.

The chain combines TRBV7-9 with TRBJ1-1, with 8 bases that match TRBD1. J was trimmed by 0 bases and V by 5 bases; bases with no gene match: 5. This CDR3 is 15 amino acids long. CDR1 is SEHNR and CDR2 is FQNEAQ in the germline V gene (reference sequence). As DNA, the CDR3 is TGTGCCAGCAGCCCCGGACAGGGAATGAACACTGAAGCTTTCTTT. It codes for CASSPGQGMNTEAFF.

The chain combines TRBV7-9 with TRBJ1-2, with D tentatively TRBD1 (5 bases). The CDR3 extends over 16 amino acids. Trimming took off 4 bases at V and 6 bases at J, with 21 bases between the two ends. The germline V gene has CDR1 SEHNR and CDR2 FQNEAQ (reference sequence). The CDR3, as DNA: TGTGCCAGCAGCTGGGGCAGAACCGGGCCGGGAAATGGCTACACCTTC. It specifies CASSWGRTGPGNGYTF. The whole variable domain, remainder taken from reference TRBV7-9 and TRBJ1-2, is DTGVSQNPRHKITKRGQNVTFRCDPISEHNRLYWYRQTLGQGPEFLTYFQNEAQLEKSRLLSDRFSAERPKGSFSTLEIQRTEQGDSAMYLCASSWGRTGPGNGYTFGSGTRLTVV.

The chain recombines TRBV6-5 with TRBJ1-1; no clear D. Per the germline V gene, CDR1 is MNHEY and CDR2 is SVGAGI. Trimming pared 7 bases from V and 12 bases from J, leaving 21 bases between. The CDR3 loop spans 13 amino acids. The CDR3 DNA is TGTGCCAGCACCGCCGGTCGGGCAGCCCCTTCTTTCTTT. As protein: CASTAGRAAPSFF.

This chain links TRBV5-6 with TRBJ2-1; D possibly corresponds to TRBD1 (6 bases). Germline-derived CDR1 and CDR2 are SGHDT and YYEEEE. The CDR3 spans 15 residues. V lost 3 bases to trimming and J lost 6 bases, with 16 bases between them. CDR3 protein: CASSSTGTRVNEQFF. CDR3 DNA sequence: TGTGCCAGCAGCTCAACCGGGACAAGAGTCAATGAGCAGTTCTTC.

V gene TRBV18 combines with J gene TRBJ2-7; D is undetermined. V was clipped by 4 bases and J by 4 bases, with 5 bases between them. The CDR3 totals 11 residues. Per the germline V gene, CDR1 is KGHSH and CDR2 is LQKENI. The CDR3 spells CASSLQYEQYF. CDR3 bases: TGTGCCAGCTCACTCCAATACGAGCAGTACTTC.

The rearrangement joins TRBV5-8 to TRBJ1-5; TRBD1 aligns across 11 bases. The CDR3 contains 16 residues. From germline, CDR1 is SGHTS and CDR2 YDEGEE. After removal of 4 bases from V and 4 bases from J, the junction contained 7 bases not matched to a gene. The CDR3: CASSLDRGRVNQPQHF. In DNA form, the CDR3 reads TGTGCCAGCAGCCTGGACAGGGGGCGGGTTAATCAGCCCCAGCATTTT.

CDR3 in amino acids: CASSYGGGRETQYF. The CDR3 coding sequence is TGTGCCAGCAGTTACGGCGGGGGGAGGGAGACCCAGTACTTC. The V gene is TRBV6-5, the J gene TRBJ2-5; 8 nucleotides match TRBD2. With 2 bases clipped from V and 5 bases from J, the junction kept 4 bases outside the gene matches. The CDR3 contains 14 residues. The germline V gene encodes CDR1 MNHEY and CDR2 SVGAGI.

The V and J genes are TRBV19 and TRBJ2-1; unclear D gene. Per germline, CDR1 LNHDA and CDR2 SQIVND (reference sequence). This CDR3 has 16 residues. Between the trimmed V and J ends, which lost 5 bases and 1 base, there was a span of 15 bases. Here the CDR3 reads CASSLVSSLSYNEQFF. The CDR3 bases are TGTGCCAGTAGTCTGGTGAGTTCGCTTTCCTACAATGAGCAGTTCTTC.